The entry below describes one T cell receptor beta chain. The antigen remains undetermined. A universal primer site arose from template switching, and cDNA bore unique molecular identifiers. In TCRdb, the 5' RACE reads were re-called with MiXCR into one record per CDR3 protein. This repertoire shows a few hundred thousand distinct CDR3 sequences, more than 9% found once; its top ten account for about 9.1%. V lost 6 bases, J lost 2 bases, and 1 base stayed unmatched. The CDR3 contains 12 residues. The data belong to a study of identical twins. The study's findings and limits: Within monozygotic twins, out-of-frame TCR alpha sharing was underestimated by the models. Cord blood beta clonotypes that were abundant carried fewer insertions, and memory repertoires showed no such trend. These conclusions were based on statistical analysis (cross-sectional, not following the same donors).

Material for sequencing was memory T cells sorted from blood. This TCR came from a man in his fifties or sixties in good health. This rearrangement joins TRBV12-3 or TRBV12-4 to TRBJ2-7; 7 bases are a match to TRBD1. CDR3 protein: CASRGTAYEQYF. DNA of the CDR3: TGTGCCAGCAGAGGGACAGCCTACGAGCAGTACTTC.